Presented here are 12 T cell receptor beta chains from one specimen sequenced in a study of blood T cell repertoires in COVID-19. The method was immunoSEQ multiplex PCR; TCRdb's version includes in-frame clones alone and lacks a portion of them. The sample has about 200,000 clones, 80% to 90% seen once; the top ten hold over 9.5%. Sequenced material: peripheral blood. The receptors derive from a human donor with active or convalescent COVID-19. The donor label of this sample is uncertain.

The chain carries TRBV10-3 and TRBJ2-1; 8 bases are a match to TRBD1. The ends lost 4 bases at V and 0 bases at J; junction bases unmatched: 11. This CDR3 is 18 amino acids long. Germline values: CDR1 ENHRY, CDR2 SYGVKD. CDR3 loop: CAISGPGGFPSSYNEQFF. CDR3 nucleotides: TGTGCCATCAGTGGTCCAGGGGGCTTTCCAAGCTCCTACAATGAGCAGTTCTTC.

This clone was recorded many times. The J gene is TRBJ1-4, the V gene TRBV2; 7 positions agree with TRBD1. CDR1 SNHLY and CDR2 FYNNEI come from the germline V gene. Unmatched junction bases numbered 9, after V lost 4 bases and J lost 10 bases. The CDR3 extends over 14 amino acids. Here the CDR3 reads CASSVGTVAGKLFF. CDR3 sequence (DNA): TGTGCCAGCAGTGTAGGGACAGTGGCTGGAAAACTGTTTTTT.

This chain uses TRBV24-1 with TRBJ2-7; D is perhaps TRBD1 (6 bases). V lost 2 bases, J lost 3 bases, and 7 bases lay in between. The CDR3 runs to 13 residues. Germline values: CDR1 KGHDR, CDR2 SFDVKD. The CDR3 spells CATSDSDSYEQYF. The CDR3 DNA reads TGTGCCACCAGTGATTCGGACAGCTACGAGCAGTACTTC.

This chain uses TRBV4-1 with TRBJ2-1, with D perhaps TRBD2 (5 bases). Germline V lookup: CDR1 MGHRA, CDR2 YSYEKL. V lost 0 bases to trimming and J lost 8 bases, with 17 bases between them. The CDR3 runs 16 residues. The CDR3: CASSQDELLKRDEQFF. CDR3 nucleotide sequence: TGCGCCAGCAGCCAAGACGAGCTGCTGAAGAGGGATGAGCAGTTCTTC.

Only one count was recorded for this clone. The CDR3 protein is CASRRAPDREGTDTQYF. In DNA form, the CDR3 reads TGTGCCAGTAGGCGAGCCCCGGACAGGGAAGGTACAGATACGCAGTATTTT. The chain couples TRBV19 to TRBJ2-3; 8 positions agree with TRBD1. In germline, CDR1 is LNHDA, CDR2 SQIVND (reference sequence). There are 17 residues in the CDR3. After removal of 6 bases from V and 3 bases from J, the junction contained 14 bases not matched to a gene.

This chain links TRBV4-1 with TRBJ2-7; 10 bases align to TRBD1. There are 16 residues in the CDR3. Trimming cost V 2 bases and J 4 bases; bases outside gene matches: 8. CDR1 is MGHRA, CDR2 YSYEKL, per germline. The chain's CDR3 is CASSQPGTGARYEQYF. In nucleotides, the CDR3 is TGCGCCAGCAGCCAACCCGGGACAGGGGCGAGGTACGAGCAGTACTTC.

The chain employs TRBV29-1 and TRBJ1-1; possible D gene TRBD1, 6 bases. The CDR3 runs 16 residues. Germline V gene sequence: CDR1 SQVTM, CDR2 ANQGSEA. V shed 4 bases and J shed 4 bases, with 22 bases lying between them. CDR3 sequence (DNA): TGCAGCGTTGCACGGACAGCTGGGGCTGGGGGCACTGAAGCTTTCTTT. Protein product: CSVARTAGAGGTEAFF.

The genes are TRBV24-1 and TRBJ1-1; 8 nucleotides agree with TRBD1. The junction had 3 bases not matched to a gene; V was cut back by 3 bases and J by 1 base. Germline-derived CDR1 and CDR2 are KGHDR and SFDVKD. The CDR3 has 15 amino acids. CDR3 nucleotide sequence: TGTGCCACCAGTGATCCTACAGGGGGGAACACTGAAGCTTTCTTT. This codes for CATSDPTGGNTEAFF.

In the case of this clone: The identical CDR3 is also encoded by other nucleotide sequences in the sample. The J gene is TRBJ1-4, the V gene TRBV5-1, with 9 bases lining up with TRBD1. CDR1 is SGHRS, CDR2 YFSETQ, per germline. The CDR3 length is 14 residues. The V and J ends lost 5 bases and 6 bases, in that order; junction bases with no gene match: 5. For the CDR3, the DNA is TGCGCCAGCAGAACAGGGGGCGCAGATGAAAAACTGTTTTTT. This encodes CASRTGGADEKLFF.

The chain combines TRBV15 with TRBJ1-2; D possibly corresponds to TRBD1 (6 bases). This CDR3 has 14 amino acids. From germline, CDR1 is LNHNV and CDR2 YYDKDF (reference sequence). Trimming took 2 bases from V and 5 from J, leaving 12 bases between them. The CDR3 is CATSRYGDTYGYTF. As DNA, the CDR3 is TGTGCCACCAGCAGATACGGGGACACGTATGGCTACACCTTC.

The rearrangement uses TRBV4-2 and TRBJ2-2, with 7 nucleotides matching TRBD2. The CDR3 extends over 17 amino acids. The ends lost 0 bases at V and 2 bases at J; junction bases unmatched: 6. Per the germline V gene, CDR1 is LGHNA and CDR2 is YNFKEQ. The CDR3 region has the DNA TGTGCCAGCAGCCAAGAGGGTGGGAGGGTTAACACCGGGGAGCTGTTTTTT. This sequence encodes CASSQEGGRVNTGELFF.

The chain links TRBV4-3 to TRBJ1-2; TRBD1 might be the D (5 bases). The CDR3 is 14 residues long. Germline V gene data show CDR1 as LGHNA and CDR2 as YSLEER. V gave up 4 bases and J gave up 3 bases, with 12 bases separating them. Here the CDR3 DNA reads TGCGCCAGCAGCCCCGGGACTACTTACTATGGCTACACCTTC. It yields the protein CASSPGTTYYGYTF.